A selection of T cell receptor beta chains follows, all from one sample in a study of shared clonotypes between healthy human individuals. Method: immunoSEQ multiplex PCR; TCRdb's copy keeps in-frame clones and lacks some. The sample has over 400,000 clones; about 85% are singletons. The specimen was PBMCs. These TCRs come from a woman aged 40 to 49 in good health. Some clones in this sample may be carry-over from other donors' samples. Both conserved end residues are part of each CDR3. The order of the fields is J gene, clone size, D gene, V gene, CDR3 protein, CDR3 DNA. A D gene is named only where the DNA matches it firmly. Clone size is not always given. Where it is, it says once, few, many or a class for expanded clones.

J: TRBJ2-1; size: .; D: TRBD2; V: TRBV14; CDR3: CASSSFSGASYNEQFF; DNA: TGTGCCAGCAGCAGTTTCAGCGGGGCTTCCTACAATGAGCAGTTCTTC
J: TRBJ1-6; size: many; D: .; V: TRBV9; CDR3: CASSVQPDGGGSPLHF; DNA: TGTGCCAGCAGCGTACAACCTGATGGGGGTGGATCACCCCTCCACTTT
J: TRBJ2-5; size: .; D: .; V: TRBV30; CDR3: CAWGKGGVETQYF; DNA: TGTGCCTGGGGGAAGGGCGGGGTTGAGACCCAGTACTTC
J: TRBJ1-2; size: many; D: .; V: TRBV7-2; CDR3: CASSPMWQGSGYTF; DNA: TGTGCCAGCAGCCCTATGTGGCAGGGGAGCGGCTACACCTTC
J: TRBJ1-1; size: .; D: .; V: TRBV5-6; CDR3: CASSLVRGTEAFF; DNA: TGTGCCAGCAGCTTGGTTAGGGGCACTGAAGCTTTCTTT
J: TRBJ1-3; size: .; D: .; V: TRBV28; CDR3: CASIKRPVSGNTIYF; DNA: TGTGCCAGCATAAAGCGACCGGTCTCTGGAAACACCATATATTTT
J: TRBJ1-1; size: .; D: .; V: TRBV5-1; CDR3: CASSLATGHEAEAFF; DNA: TGCGCCAGCAGCTTGGCGACAGGTCATGAAGCTGAAGCTTTCTTT
J: TRBJ1-4; size: few; D: .; V: TRBV7-8; CDR3: CASSPTRGAEKLFF; DNA: TGTGCCAGCAGCCCAACGAGGGGGGCTGAAAAACTGTTTTTT
J: TRBJ1-1; size: .; D: .; V: TRBV2; CDR3: CASSLADTIRAFF; DNA: TGTGCCAGCAGCCTGGCAGACACGATAAGAGCTTTCTTT
J: TRBJ1-1; size: few; D: .; V: TRBV30; CDR3: CAWSAMMNTEAFF; DNA: TGTGCCTGGAGCGCTATGATGAACACTGAAGCTTTCTTT
J: TRBJ2-3; size: .; D: .; V: TRBV9; CDR3: CASSVGGTNTDTQYF; DNA: TGTGCCAGCAGCGTAGGGGGAACAAACACAGATACGCAGTATTTT
J: TRBJ1-2; size: .; D: .; V: TRBV28; CDR3: CASSSGPHNYGYTF; DNA: TGTGCCAGCAGTTCGGGGCCTCATAACTATGGCTACACCTTC
J: TRBJ2-2; size: .; D: .; V: TRBV7-3; CDR3: CASSHSSGATGELFF; DNA: TGTGCCAGCAGCCATTCCTCGGGGGCCACCGGGGAGCTGTTTTTT
J: TRBJ1-1; size: .; D: .; V: TRBV13; CDR3: CASLSTVNTEAFF; DNA: TGTGCCAGCCTGTCTACGGTGAACACTGAAGCTTTCTTT
J: TRBJ1-2; size: .; D: TRBD1; V: TRBV7-9; CDR3: CASTHMGQGAVGYTF; DNA: TGTGCCAGCACCCATATGGGACAGGGGGCGGTTGGCTACACCTTC
J: TRBJ1-4; size: .; D: TRBD1; V: TRBV7-9; CDR3: CASSVGQGNEKLFF; DNA: TGTGCCAGCAGCGTGGGACAGGGTAATGAAAAACTGTTTTTT
J: TRBJ1-4; size: .; D: .; V: TRBV30; CDR3: CAWRAGRATNEKLFF; DNA: TGTGCCTGGAGGGCGGGACGGGCAACTAATGAAAAACTGTTTTTT
J: TRBJ2-2; size: .; D: .; V: TRBV9; CDR3: CASSVGAGRGTGELFF; DNA: TGTGCCAGCAGCGTAGGAGCGGGAAGGGGGACCGGGGAGCTGTTTTTT
J: TRBJ2-5; size: .; D: TRBD1; V: TRBV5-6; CDR3: CASSKDRGETQYF; DNA: TGTGCCAGCAGCAAAGACAGGGGAGAGACCCAGTACTTC
J: TRBJ2-7; size: .; D: TRBD1; V: TRBV7-3; CDR3: CASSPGTGDYEQYF; DNA: TGTGCCAGCAGCCCAGGGACAGGGGACTACGAGCAGTACTTC
J: TRBJ2-1; size: .; D: .; V: TRBV4-1; CDR3: CASSQDPGPYNEQFF; DNA: TGCGCCAGCAGCCAAGATCCGGGACCTTACAATGAGCAGTTCTTC
J: TRBJ2-3; size: .; D: TRBD2; V: TRBV5-1; CDR3: CASSLGTSGPSTDTQYF; DNA: TGCGCCAGCAGCTTGGGGACTAGCGGACCAAGCACAGATACGCAGTATTTT
J: TRBJ1-1; size: .; D: .; V: TRBV28; CDR3: CASSLPTAPSGIGAFF; DNA: TGTGCCAGCAGTTTACCCACCGCCCCCTCGGGAATCGGAGCTTTCTTT
J: TRBJ1-4; size: .; D: .; V: TRBV4-1; CDR3: CASSPRQAQTTNEKLFF; DNA: TGCGCCAGCAGCCCCAGACAGGCACAGACAACTAATGAAAAACTGTTTTTT
J: TRBJ1-1; size: .; D: .; V: TRBV9; CDR3: CASSVGRMNTEAFF; DNA: TGTGCCAGCAGCGTGGGACGGATGAACACTGAAGCTTTCTTT
J: TRBJ1-5; size: .; D: .; V: TRBV10-2; CDR3: CASSQTGSQPQHF; DNA: TGCGCCAGCAGCCAAACAGGGAGTCAGCCCCAGCATTTT
J: TRBJ2-1; size: once; D: .; V: TRBV7-9; CDR3: CASPSGPNEQFF; DNA: TGTGCCAGCCCTTCGGGTCCCAATGAGCAGTTCTTC
J: TRBJ2-6; size: once; D: .; V: TRBV4-3; CDR3: CASSQDGGSSGANVLTF; DNA: TGCGCCAGCAGCCAAGATGGGGGGAGCTCTGGGGCCAACGTCCTGACTTTC
J: TRBJ1-1; size: few; D: TRBD1; V: TRBV14; CDR3: CASKEGAVNTEAFF; DNA: TGTGCCAGCAAAGAGGGGGCGGTTAACACTGAAGCTTTCTTT
J: TRBJ1-3; size: few; D: .; V: TRBV7-2; CDR3: CASSPGTVSGNTIYF; DNA: TGTGCCAGCAGCCCAGGGACCGTCTCTGGAAACACCATATATTTT
J: TRBJ1-5; size: once; D: .; V: TRBV7-2; CDR3: CASSFTIGEQPQHF; DNA: TGTGCCAGCAGCTTTACAATCGGGGAGCAGCCCCAGCATTTT
J: TRBJ1-1; size: once; D: TRBD1; V: TRBV19; CDR3: CASSIGDRGRWTEAFF; DNA: TGTGCCAGTAGTATAGGGGACAGGGGACGTTGGACTGAAGCTTTCTTT
J: TRBJ1-2; size: .; D: TRBD1; V: TRBV28; CDR3: CASSYPRGHLAYTF; DNA: TGTGCCAGCAGTTACCCCAGGGGGCACCTAGCTTACACCTTC
J: TRBJ2-1; size: few; D: .; V: TRBV6-6; CDR3: CASSSSPTAGYNEQFF; DNA: TGTGCCAGCAGTTCCAGCCCTACAGCGGGCTACAATGAGCAGTTCTTC
J: TRBJ2-7; size: .; D: TRBD1; V: TRBV2; CDR3: CASIRDRSYEQYF; DNA: TGTGCCAGCATCCGGGACAGATCCTACGAGCAGTACTTC
J: TRBJ1-5; size: .; D: .; V: TRBV5-6; CDR3: CASSLALGQAVIENQPQHF; DNA: TGTGCCAGCAGCTTGGCTCTTGGCCAGGCGGTAATTGAGAATCAGCCCCAGCATTTT
J: TRBJ2-4; size: .; D: TRBD2; V: TRBV11-1; CDR3: CASSLLAGAGNIQYF; DNA: TGTGCCAGCAGCTTACTAGCGGGAGCGGGAAACATTCAGTACTTC
J: TRBJ1-1; size: few; D: TRBD1; V: TRBV7-3; CDR3: CASSLDRVNTEAFF; DNA: TGTGCCAGCAGTCTGGACAGGGTGAACACTGAAGCTTTCTTT
J: TRBJ2-1; size: .; D: .; V: TRBV29-1; CDR3: CSVANNEQFF; DNA: TGCAGCGTTGCCAACAATGAGCAGTTCTTC
J: TRBJ2-2; size: few; D: .; V: TRBV5-1; CDR3: CASSLGPGELFF; DNA: TGCGCCAGCAGCCTCGGACCCGGGGAGCTGTTTTTT
J: TRBJ2-4; size: .; D: .; V: TRBV28; CDR3: CASSSPPHLAKNIQYF; DNA: TGTGCCAGCAGTTCACCCCCTCATCTAGCCAAAAACATTCAGTACTTC
J: TRBJ2-3; size: .; D: .; V: TRBV5-1; CDR3: CASSLGAGSTDTQYF; DNA: TGCGCCAGCAGCTTGGGAGCAGGGAGCACAGATACGCAGTATTTT